These T cell receptor beta chains were read from a single sample in a study of monozygotic twins with inflammatory bowel disease. TCRdb re-analyzed the 5' RACE reads; it lists each CDR3 protein once, without DNA. Recorded for this sample: fewer than 350,000 distinct CDR3 sequences. The sample consisted of blood. Receptor source: a human donor with ulcerative colitis or Crohn's disease, or a healthy co-twin of an affected twin (not recorded which). CDR3s include the opening cysteine and the closing phenylalanine or tryptophan.

J gene | V gene | CDR3 protein
TRBJ2-7 | TRBV10-3 | CAISEYSEQYF
TRBJ1-4 | TRBV12-3/TRBV12-4 | CASRGWQDSEKLFF
TRBJ2-5 | TRBV4-1 | CASSQEKRGGFETQYF
TRBJ1-2 | TRBV7-2 | CASSDTGPRGYTF
TRBJ1-1 | TRBV4-3 | CASSLNRGPGTEAFF
TRBJ2-7 | TRBV20-1 | CSARGLAGREQYF
TRBJ2-1 | TRBV30 | CAWSVLSGFIQFF
TRBJ2-5 | TRBV5-6 | CASSFARRETQYF
TRBJ2-3 | TRBV28 | CASSTPRLRNTDTQYF
TRBJ2-1 | TRBV20-1 | CSARSPGLAIGNEQFF
TRBJ2-5 | TRBV20-1 | CSARGGLAGVPIQETQYF
TRBJ1-1 | TRBV20-1 | CSAMGGLNTEAFF
TRBJ1-1 | TRBV5-1 | CASSGRTGNTEAFF
TRBJ2-7 | TRBV7-9 | CASSHERDIERQYF
TRBJ2-7 | TRBV28 | CASSPLGVGEQYF
TRBJ2-1 | TRBV12-3/TRBV12-4 | CASGLSSYNEQFF
TRBJ1-6 | TRBV4-3 | CASSQSGANSPLHF